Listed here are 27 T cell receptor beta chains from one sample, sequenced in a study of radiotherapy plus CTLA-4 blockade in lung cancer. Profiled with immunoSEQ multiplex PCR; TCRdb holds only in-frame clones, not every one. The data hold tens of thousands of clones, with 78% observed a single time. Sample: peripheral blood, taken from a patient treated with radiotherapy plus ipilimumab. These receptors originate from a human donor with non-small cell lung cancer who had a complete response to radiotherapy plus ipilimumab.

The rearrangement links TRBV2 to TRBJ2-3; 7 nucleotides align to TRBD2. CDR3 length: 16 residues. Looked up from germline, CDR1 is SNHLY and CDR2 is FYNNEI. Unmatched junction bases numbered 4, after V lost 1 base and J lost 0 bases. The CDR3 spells CASSEGGGRSTDTQYF. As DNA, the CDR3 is TGTGCCAGCAGTGAAGGGGGGGGAAGAAGCACAGATACGCAGTATTTT.

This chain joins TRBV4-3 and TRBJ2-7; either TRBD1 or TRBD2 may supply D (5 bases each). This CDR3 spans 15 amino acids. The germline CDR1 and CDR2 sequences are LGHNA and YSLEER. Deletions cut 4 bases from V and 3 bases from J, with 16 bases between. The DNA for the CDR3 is TGCGCCAGCAGCCGAGGGACGGAGACCCTCTACGAGCAGTACTTC. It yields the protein CASSRGTETLYEQYF.

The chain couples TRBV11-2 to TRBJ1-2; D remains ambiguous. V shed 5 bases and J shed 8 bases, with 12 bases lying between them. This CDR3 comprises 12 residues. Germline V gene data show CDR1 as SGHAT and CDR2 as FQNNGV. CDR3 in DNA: TGTGCCAGCAGCGGGCGGGCGGAGGGCTACACCTTC. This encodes CASSGRAEGYTF.

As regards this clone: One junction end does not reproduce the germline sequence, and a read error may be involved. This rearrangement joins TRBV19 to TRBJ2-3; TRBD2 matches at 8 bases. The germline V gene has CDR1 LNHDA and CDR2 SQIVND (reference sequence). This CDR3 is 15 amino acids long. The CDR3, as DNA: TGTGCCAGTAGTACCGGGGGGGAGGGCACTGATACGCAGTATTTT. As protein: CASSTGGEGTDTQYF.

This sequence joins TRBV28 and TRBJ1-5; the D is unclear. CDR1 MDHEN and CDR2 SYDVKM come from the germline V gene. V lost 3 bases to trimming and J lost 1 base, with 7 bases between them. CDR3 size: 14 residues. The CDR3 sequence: CASSLRGSNQPQHF. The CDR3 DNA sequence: TGTGCCAGCAGTTTGAGAGGGAGCAATCAGCCCCAGCATTTT.

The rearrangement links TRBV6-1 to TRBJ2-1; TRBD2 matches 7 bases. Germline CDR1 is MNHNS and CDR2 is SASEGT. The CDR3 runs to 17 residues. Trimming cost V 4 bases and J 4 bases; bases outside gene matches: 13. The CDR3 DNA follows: TGTGCCAGCAGTGGGGCTAGCGGTACTCTCACGTACAATGAGCAGTTCTTC. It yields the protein CASSGASGTLTYNEQFF.

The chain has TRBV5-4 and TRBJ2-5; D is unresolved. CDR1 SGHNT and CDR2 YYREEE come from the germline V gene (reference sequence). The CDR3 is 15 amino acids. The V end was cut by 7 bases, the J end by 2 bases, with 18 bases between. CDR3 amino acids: CASGPGNTDQETQYF. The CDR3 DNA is TGTGCCAGCGGGCCCGGTAACACTGATCAAGAGACCCAGTACTTC.

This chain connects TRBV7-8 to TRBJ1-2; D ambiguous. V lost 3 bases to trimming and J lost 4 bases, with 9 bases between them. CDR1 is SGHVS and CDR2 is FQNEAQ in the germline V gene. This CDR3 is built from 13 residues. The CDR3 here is CASSFPGTYGYTF. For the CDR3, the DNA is TGTGCCAGCAGCTTCCCCGGCACCTATGGCTACACCTTC.

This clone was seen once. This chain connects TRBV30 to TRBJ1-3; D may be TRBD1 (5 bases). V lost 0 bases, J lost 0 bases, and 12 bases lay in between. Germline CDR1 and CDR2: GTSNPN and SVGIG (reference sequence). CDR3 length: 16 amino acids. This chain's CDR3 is CAWSVPGGHSGNTIYF. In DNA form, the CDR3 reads TGTGCCTGGAGTGTACCTGGCGGACACTCTGGAAACACCATATATTTT.

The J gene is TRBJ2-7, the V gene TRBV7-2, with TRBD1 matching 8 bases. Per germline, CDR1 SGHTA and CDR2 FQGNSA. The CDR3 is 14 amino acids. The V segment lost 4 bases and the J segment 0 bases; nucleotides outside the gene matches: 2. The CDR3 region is CASSSTGASYEQYF. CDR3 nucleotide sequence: TGTGCCAGCAGCTCGACAGGGGCCTCCTACGAGCAGTACTTC.

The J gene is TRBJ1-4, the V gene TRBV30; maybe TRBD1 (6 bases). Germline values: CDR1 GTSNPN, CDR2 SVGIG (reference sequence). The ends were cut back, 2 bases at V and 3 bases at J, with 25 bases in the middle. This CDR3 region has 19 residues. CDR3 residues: CAWSSISGTQRRANEKLFF. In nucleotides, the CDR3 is TGTGCCTGGAGTTCCATTTCCGGGACACAGCGTCGGGCTAATGAAAAACTGTTTTTT.

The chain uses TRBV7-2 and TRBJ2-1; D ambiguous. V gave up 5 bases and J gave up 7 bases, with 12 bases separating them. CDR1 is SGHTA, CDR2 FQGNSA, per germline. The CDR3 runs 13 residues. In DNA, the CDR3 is TGTGCCAGCAGCAATCGAAGGGAAAATGAGCAGTTCTTC. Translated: CASSNRRENEQFF. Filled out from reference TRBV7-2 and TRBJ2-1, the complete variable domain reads GAGVSQSPSNKVTEKGKDVELRCDPISGHTALYWYRQSLGQGLEFLIYFQGNSAPDKSGLPSDRFSAERTGGSVSTLTIQRTQQEDSAVYLCASSNRRENEQFFGPGTRLTVL.

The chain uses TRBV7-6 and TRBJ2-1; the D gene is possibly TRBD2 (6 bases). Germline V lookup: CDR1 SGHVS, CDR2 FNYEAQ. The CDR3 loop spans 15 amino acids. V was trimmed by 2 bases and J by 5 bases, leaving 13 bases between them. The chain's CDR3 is CASSLIGGDNNEQFF. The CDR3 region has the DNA TGTGCCAGCAGCTTAATCGGGGGAGACAACAATGAGCAGTTCTTC. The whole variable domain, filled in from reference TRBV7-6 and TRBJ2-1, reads GAGVSQSPRYKVTKRGQDVALRCDPISGHVSLYWYRQALGQGPEFLTYFNYEAQQDKSGLPNDRFSAERPEGSISTLTIQRTEQRDSAMYRCASSLIGGDNNEQFFGPGTRLTVL.

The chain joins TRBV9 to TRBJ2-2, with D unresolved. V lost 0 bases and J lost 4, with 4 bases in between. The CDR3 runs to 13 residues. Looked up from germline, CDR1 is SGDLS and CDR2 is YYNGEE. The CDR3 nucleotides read TGTGCCAGCAGCGTAGCGTTCACCGGGGAGCTGTTTTTT. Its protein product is CASSVAFTGELFF.

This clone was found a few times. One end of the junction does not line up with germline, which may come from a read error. In nucleotides, the CDR3 is TGTGCCAGCAGCTACTCTAGGGGTGGGCAGTTCTTC. This sequence encodes CASSYSRGGQFF. The chain is built from TRBV6-6 and TRBJ2-1, with a tentative D call TRBD1 (5 bases). The CDR3 length is 12 residues. Germline assignment: CDR1 MNHNY and CDR2 SVGAGI (reference sequence).

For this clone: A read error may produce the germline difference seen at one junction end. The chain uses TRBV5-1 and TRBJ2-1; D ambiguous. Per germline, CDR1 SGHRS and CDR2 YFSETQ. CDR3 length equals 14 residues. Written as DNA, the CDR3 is TGCGCCAGTAGCTTTCTTAGCTCCTACAATGAGCAGTTCTTC. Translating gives CASSFLSSYNEQFF.

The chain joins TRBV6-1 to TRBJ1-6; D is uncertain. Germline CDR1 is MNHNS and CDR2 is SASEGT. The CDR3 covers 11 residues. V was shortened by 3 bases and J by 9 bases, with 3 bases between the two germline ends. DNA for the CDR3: TGTGCCAGCAGTGAGGGTTCACCCCTCCACTTT. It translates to CASSEGSPLHF.

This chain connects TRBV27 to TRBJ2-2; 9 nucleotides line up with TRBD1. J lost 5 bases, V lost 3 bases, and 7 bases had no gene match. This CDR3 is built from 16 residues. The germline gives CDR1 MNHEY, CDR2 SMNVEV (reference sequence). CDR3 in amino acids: CASSFNRGQGTGELFF. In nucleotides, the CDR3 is TGTGCCAGCAGTTTTAACAGGGGGCAAGGGACCGGGGAGCTGTTTTTT.

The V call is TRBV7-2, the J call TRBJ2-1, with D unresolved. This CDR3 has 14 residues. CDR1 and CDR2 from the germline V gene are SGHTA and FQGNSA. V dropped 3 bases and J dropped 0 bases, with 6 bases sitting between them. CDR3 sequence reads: CASSLGSSYNEQFF. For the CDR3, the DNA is TGTGCCAGCAGCTTGGGGTCCTCCTACAATGAGCAGTTCTTC.

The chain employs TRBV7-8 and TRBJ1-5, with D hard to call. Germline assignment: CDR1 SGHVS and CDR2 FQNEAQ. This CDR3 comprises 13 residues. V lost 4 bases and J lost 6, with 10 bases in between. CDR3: CASSYRLGQPQHF. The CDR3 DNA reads TGTGCCAGCAGCTACCGTCTGGGTCAGCCCCAGCATTTT.

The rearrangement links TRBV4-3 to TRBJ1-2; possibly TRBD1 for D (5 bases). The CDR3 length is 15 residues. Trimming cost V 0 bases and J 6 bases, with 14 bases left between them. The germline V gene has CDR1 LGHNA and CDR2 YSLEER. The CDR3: CASSQDDGGGDGYTF. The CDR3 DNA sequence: TGCGCCAGCAGCCAAGATGACGGCGGAGGGGATGGCTACACCTTC.

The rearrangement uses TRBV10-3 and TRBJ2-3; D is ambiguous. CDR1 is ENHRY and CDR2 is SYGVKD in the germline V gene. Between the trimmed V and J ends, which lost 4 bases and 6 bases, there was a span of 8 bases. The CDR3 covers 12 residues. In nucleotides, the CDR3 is TGTGCCATCAGTGTCGGAGAGGATACGCAGTATTTT. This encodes CAISVGEDTQYF.

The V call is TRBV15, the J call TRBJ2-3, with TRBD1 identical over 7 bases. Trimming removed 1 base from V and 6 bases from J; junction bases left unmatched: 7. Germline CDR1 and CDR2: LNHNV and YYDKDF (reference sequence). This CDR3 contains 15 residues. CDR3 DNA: TGTGCCACCAGCAGAGGGGGTAGGGGGCTGGATACGCAGTATTTT. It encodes CATSRGGRGLDTQYF.

The CDR3 is CASISGGVMRGYTF. The CDR3 DNA reads TGTGCCAGCATTTCCGGGGGTGTAATGAGGGGCTACACCTTC. The chain employs TRBV6-6 and TRBJ1-2, with D possibly being TRBD1 (5 bases). This CDR3 contains 14 residues. Trimming pared 7 bases from V and 8 bases from J, leaving 20 bases between. Germline V gene data show CDR1 as MNHNY and CDR2 as SVGAGI (reference sequence).

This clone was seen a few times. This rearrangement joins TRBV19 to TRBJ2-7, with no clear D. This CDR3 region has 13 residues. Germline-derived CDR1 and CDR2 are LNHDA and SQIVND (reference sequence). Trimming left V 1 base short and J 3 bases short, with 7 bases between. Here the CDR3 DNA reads TGTGCCAGTAGTATAGTGTCCGGCTACGAGCAGTACTTC. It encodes CASSIVSGYEQYF.

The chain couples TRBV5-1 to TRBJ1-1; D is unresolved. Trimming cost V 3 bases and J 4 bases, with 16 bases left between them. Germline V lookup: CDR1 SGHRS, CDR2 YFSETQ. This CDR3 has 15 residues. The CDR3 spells CASSSRTGPSTEAFF. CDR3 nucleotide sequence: TGCGCCAGCAGCTCCCGGACCGGCCCCAGCACTGAAGCTTTCTTT.

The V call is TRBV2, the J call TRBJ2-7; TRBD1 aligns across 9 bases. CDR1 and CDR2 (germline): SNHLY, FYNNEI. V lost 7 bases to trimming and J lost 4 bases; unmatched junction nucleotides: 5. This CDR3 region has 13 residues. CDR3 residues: CASKGTGTYEQYF. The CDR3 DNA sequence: TGTGCCAGCAAGGGGACAGGGACGTACGAGCAGTACTTC.